This T cell receptor beta chain originates from a study of blood T cell repertoires in COVID-19. Turning to the study itself: COVID-19 samples collected from the United States, Italy and Spain covered acute and convalescent phases. T cells, B-cell-depleted T cells, or PBMCs supplied cDNA or gDNA.

Germline V gene lookup returns CDR1 SGHDT and CDR2 YYEEEE. The V gene end was trimmed by 0 bases and the J gene end by 6 bases; junction bases not matched to a gene: 6. The CDR3 spans 15 residues. Assay: immunoSEQ multiplex PCR; the TCRdb copy retains only in-frame clones and omits some. Of more than 100,000 clones in the sample, less than 85% are singletons; the top ten hold roughly 17%. The chain links TRBV5-6 to TRBJ1-1; 9 nucleotides align to TRBD1. This TCR derives from a woman over 75 with acute or convalescent COVID-19. Sequencing was carried out using peripheral blood. DNA of the CDR3: TGTGCCAGCAGCTTGGCCAACAGGGGGCGGGCTGAAGCTTTCTTT. Protein sequence: CASSLANRGRAEAFF.